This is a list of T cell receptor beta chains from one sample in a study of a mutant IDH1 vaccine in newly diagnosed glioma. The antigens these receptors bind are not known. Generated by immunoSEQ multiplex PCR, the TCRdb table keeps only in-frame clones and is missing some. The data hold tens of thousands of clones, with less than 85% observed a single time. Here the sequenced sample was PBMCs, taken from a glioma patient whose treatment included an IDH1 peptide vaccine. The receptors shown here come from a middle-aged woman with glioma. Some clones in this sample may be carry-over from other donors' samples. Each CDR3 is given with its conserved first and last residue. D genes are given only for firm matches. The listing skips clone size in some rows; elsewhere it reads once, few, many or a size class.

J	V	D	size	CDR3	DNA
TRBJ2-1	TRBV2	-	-	CASNSRTPYNEQFF	TGTGCCAGCAATTCGCGGACGCCGTACAATGAGCAGTTCTTC
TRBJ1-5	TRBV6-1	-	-	CASSEAHAGRQPQHF	TGTGCCAGCAGTGAAGCACACGCGGGAAGGCAGCCCCAGCATTTT
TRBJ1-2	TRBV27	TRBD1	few	CASSFYRGLDGYTF	TGTGCCAGCAGTTTCTACAGGGGGCTGGATGGCTACACCTTC
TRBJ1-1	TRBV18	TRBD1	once	CASSTDRVRNTEAFF	TGTGCCAGCTCGACGGACAGGGTTAGAAACACTGAAGCTTTCTTT
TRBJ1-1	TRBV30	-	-	CAWSWGLSTEAFF	TGTGCCTGGAGCTGGGGGTTGAGCACTGAAGCTTTCTTT
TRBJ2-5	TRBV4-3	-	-	CASSQDWGAAGYQETQYF	TGCGCCAGCAGCCAAGATTGGGGGGCGGCAGGGTACCAAGAGACCCAGTACTTC
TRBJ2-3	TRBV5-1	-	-	CASSLTSISTDTQYF	TGCGCCAGCAGCTTGACTAGCATTAGCACAGATACGCAGTATTTT
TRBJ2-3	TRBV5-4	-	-	CASSPGPGTSTDTQYF	TGTGCCAGCAGCCCGGGGCCTGGAACTAGCACAGATACGCAGTATTTT
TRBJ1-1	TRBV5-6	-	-	CASSKTGAGAHGTEAFF	TGTGCCAGCAGCAAAACCGGGGCAGGGGCCCACGGCACTGAAGCTTTCTTT
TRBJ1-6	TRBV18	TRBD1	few	CASSPLGGQGDSPLHF	TGTGCCAGCTCACCACTGGGAGGACAGGGAGATTCACCCCTCCACTTT